Listed below are T cell receptor beta chains from one sample, sequenced in a study of T cell responses to AZD1222 COVID-19 vaccine. TCRdb keeps only in-frame clones here, not all; method: immunoSEQ multiplex PCR. Here the sample spans about 130,000 clones, around 86% being singletons. The source was peripheral blood, collected on day 0 of AZD1222 vaccination. These receptors were collected from an adult in good health. The CDR3 runs from the conserved cysteine through the conserved F or W. Fields, in order: V gene, clone size, J gene, D gene, CDR3 protein, CDR3 DNA. A D gene is named only where the DNA matches it firmly. Where a row states a size, it is once, few, many or the class of an expanded clone; other rows omit it.

TRBV30	NA	TRBJ1-3	NA	CAWSVSRPGNTIYF	TGTGCCTGGAGTGTATCGCGACCAGGAAACACCATATATTTT
TRBV6-6	NA	TRBJ2-7	NA	CASSYSPRVNEQYF	TGTGCCAGCAGTTACTCCCCCAGGGTAAACGAGCAGTACTTC
TRBV3-1/TRBV3-2	few	TRBJ2-7	NA	CASSQVTGVSSTEQYF	TGTGCCAGCAGCCAAGTTACCGGGGTCTCATCGACGGAGCAGTACTTC
TRBV3-1/TRBV3-2	NA	TRBJ1-3	NA	CASSQDQIPVNSGNTIYF	TGTGCCAGCAGCCAAGACCAGATACCAGTTAACTCTGGAAACACCATATATTTT
TRBV7-9	NA	TRBJ2-5	NA	CASSRGHGETQYF	TGTGCCAGCAGCCGAGGTCATGGAGAGACCCAGTACTTC
TRBV5-1	few	TRBJ2-2	NA	CASSLAGDDGELFF	TGCGCCAGCAGCTTGGCAGGGGACGACGGGGAGCTGTTTTTT
TRBV7-9	once	TRBJ2-1	NA	CASSPRGGPYNEQFF	TGTGCCAGCAGCCCCAGGGGGGGCCCCTACAATGAGCAGTTCTTC
TRBV6-4	few	TRBJ2-2	NA	CASSGAGNTGELFF	TGTGCCAGCAGTGGGGCGGGGAACACCGGGGAGCTGTTTTTT
TRBV7-9	NA	TRBJ1-6	NA	CASSDQGSYNSPLHF	TGTGCCAGCAGTGACCAGGGATCCTATAATTCACCCCTCCACTTT
TRBV3-1/TRBV3-2	NA	TRBJ2-3	TRBD2	CASSPRLAAGDTQYF	TGTGCCAGCAGCCCCCGACTAGCGGCGGGTGATACGCAGTATTTT
TRBV14	NA	TRBJ1-1	NA	CASSHIPGRRIHWSAFF	TGTGCCAGCAGCCACATCCCGGGACGGAGGATACATTGGTCAGCTTTCTTT
TRBV7-9	NA	TRBJ1-2	NA	CASSRKGVGANYGYTF	TGTGCCAGCAGTCGAAAGGGGGTTGGAGCTAACTATGGCTACACCTTC
TRBV4-1	NA	TRBJ2-1	NA	CASSQDPGKIYNEQFF	TGCGCCAGCAGCCAAGATCCAGGCAAAATCTACAATGAGCAGTTCTTC
TRBV9	NA	TRBJ1-1	NA	CASSVGVRDTEAFF	TGTGCCAGCAGCGTAGGTGTCCGGGACACTGAAGCTTTCTTT
TRBV5-1	NA	TRBJ1-1	TRBD1	CASSPGQQNSEAFF	TGCGCCAGCAGCCCGGGACAGCAGAACAGTGAAGCTTTCTTT
TRBV11-2	NA	TRBJ2-1	NA	CASNRRLIRGNEQFF	TGTGCCAGCAACAGACGCCTAATCCGGGGCAATGAGCAGTTCTTC
TRBV7-2	few	TRBJ1-5	NA	CASSPGLSNSQPQHF	TGTGCCAGCAGCCCCGGACTCTCGAATAGTCAGCCCCAGCATTTT
TRBV5-1	NA	TRBJ2-1	TRBD2	CASSLARTSGGAYEQFF	TGCGCCAGCAGCTTGGCCCGGACTAGCGGGGGGGCCTATGAGCAGTTCTTC
TRBV18	once	TRBJ1-1	TRBD1	CASSPGQGVTEAFF	TGTGCCAGCTCACCCGGTCAGGGGGTCACTGAAGCTTTCTTT
TRBV19	NA	TRBJ1-2	NA	CASSMGDVGNMGYTF	TGTGCCAGTAGTATGGGGGACGTTGGGAATATGGGCTACACCTTC
TRBV11-1	NA	TRBJ1-2	TRBD1	CASSLKDDRVDGYTF	TGTGCCAGCAGCTTAAAGGACGACAGGGTGGATGGCTACACCTTC
TRBV19	NA	TRBJ1-2	TRBD1	CASSIPGQGFGGYTF	TGTGCCAGTAGTATTCCGGGACAGGGGTTTGGTGGCTACACCTTC
TRBV6-5	NA	TRBJ1-1	NA	CASRPTGSRNTEAFF	TGTGCCAGCAGACCCACAGGGTCCCGCAACACTGAAGCTTTCTTT
TRBV2	NA	TRBJ1-1	NA	CASSGWSENTEAFF	TGTGCCAGCAGCGGATGGTCAGAGAACACTGAAGCTTTCTTT
TRBV6-5	NA	TRBJ1-1	TRBD1	CASSNSGTGNTEAFF	TGTGCCAGCAGTAACAGCGGGACAGGGAACACTGAAGCTTTCTTT
TRBV13	NA	TRBJ1-1	NA	CASSVGTALSEAFF	TGTGCCAGCAGCGTCGGGACGGCATTATCGGAAGCTTTCTTT
TRBV5-6	NA	TRBJ1-2	NA	CASTWGGGGYTF	TGTGCCAGCACCTGGGGGGGAGGTGGCTACACCTTC
TRBV5-1	once	TRBJ1-2	NA	CASSSGTAAYTF	TGCGCCAGCAGCTCAGGGACGGCAGCGTACACCTTC
TRBV28	once	TRBJ1-5	NA	CASRGSNNQPQHF	TGTGCCAGCAGAGGGAGTAACAATCAGCCCCAGCATTTT
TRBV4-3	NA	TRBJ1-3	NA	CASSQVLQSGNTIYF	TGCGCCAGCAGCCAAGTTCTGCAGTCCGGAAACACCATATATTTT
TRBV27	NA	TRBJ1-1	NA	CASSLRGGLMNTEAFF	TGTGCCAGCAGTTTACGTGGGGGCCTTATGAACACTGAAGCTTTCTTT
TRBV13	NA	TRBJ1-4	NA	CASSRGRYNEKLFF	TGTGCCAGCAGCCGCGGACGTTATAATGAAAAACTGTTTTTT
TRBV5-6	NA	TRBJ2-3	NA	CASTWGTWNTDTQYF	TGTGCCAGCACCTGGGGGACCTGGAACACAGATACGCAGTATTTT
TRBV3-1/TRBV3-2	NA	TRBJ1-1	NA	CASSIPGTHYTEAFF	TGTGCCAGCAGCATCCCCGGGACACATTACACTGAAGCTTTCTTT
TRBV28	NA	TRBJ1-1	TRBD1	CASSLIDRATFF	TGTGCCAGCAGTTTAATCGACAGGGCGACTTTCTTT
TRBV28	NA	TRBJ1-2	NA	CASSLHREVYGYTF	TGTGCCAGCAGTTTACACAGGGAGGTCTATGGCTACACCTTC
TRBV7-8	once	TRBJ1-6	NA	CASSWGSNSPLHF	TGTGCCAGCAGCTGGGGTTCTAATTCACCCCTCCACTTT
TRBV10-3	NA	TRBJ2-5	NA	CAISESPSGEETQYF	TGTGCCATCAGTGAGTCTCCCTCAGGGGAAGAGACCCAGTACTTC
TRBV30	NA	TRBJ2-5	TRBD2	CAWSSGGRGTQYF	TGTGCCTGGAGTAGCGGGGGGCGGGGGACCCAGTACTTC
TRBV6-6	NA	TRBJ1-1	NA	CASGMNTEAFF	TGTGCCAGCGGCATGAACACTGAAGCTTTCTTT
TRBV19	NA	TRBJ2-7	NA	CASSRTEGSYEQYF	TGTGCCAGTAGTCGGACGGAGGGCTCCTACGAGCAGTACTTC
TRBV9	NA	TRBJ1-2	TRBD1	CASSIGTGSYGYTF	TGTGCCAGCAGCATCGGGACAGGGAGCTATGGCTACACCTTC
TRBV2	NA	TRBJ1-4	NA	CASNPGATNEKLFF	TGTGCCAGCAACCCTGGTGCAACTAATGAAAAACTGTTTTTT
TRBV7-8	NA	TRBJ2-7	TRBD2	CASSLGGGAYEQYF	TGTGCCAGCAGCTTGGGCGGGGGGGCCTACGAGCAGTACTTC
TRBV10-1	NA	TRBJ2-1	TRBD1	CASSEFNPGQGLVEQFF	TGCGCCAGCAGTGAGTTTAATCCGGGACAGGGGCTAGTTGAGCAGTTCTTC
TRBV5-1	NA	TRBJ2-2	NA	CASSFTGSGELFF	TGCGCCAGCAGCTTTACAGGGTCCGGGGAGCTGTTTTTT
TRBV13	NA	TRBJ2-4	NA	CASSLWRSAVKAKNIQYF	TGTGCCAGCAGCTTATGGAGAAGTGCCGTAAAAGCCAAAAACATTCAGTACTTC
TRBV11-2	NA	TRBJ2-5	NA	CASSLGPSQETQYF	TGTGCCAGCAGCTTAGGGCCTAGCCAAGAGACCCAGTACTTC
TRBV11-2	NA	TRBJ1-2	NA	CASSLGQSSLSGYTF	TGTGCCAGCAGCCTAGGACAGTCTTCCCTTTCTGGCTACACCTTC
TRBV7-3	NA	TRBJ2-7	NA	CASSPGIPGINEQYF	TGTGCCAGCAGCCCCGGTATTCCGGGGATCAACGAGCAGTACTTC
TRBV6-1	NA	TRBJ1-1	NA	CASSEAPSGGWVEAFF	TGTGCCAGCAGTGAAGCACCCTCGGGGGGATGGGTGGAAGCTTTCTTT
TRBV19	once	TRBJ1-6	NA	CASSYDSAQRRSPLHF	TGTGCCAGTAGTTACGACTCTGCCCAGAGAAGGTCACCCCTCCACTTT
TRBV7-2	NA	TRBJ2-2	NA	CASSLEGNTGELFF	TGTGCCAGCAGCTTAGAGGGGAACACCGGGGAGCTGTTTTTT